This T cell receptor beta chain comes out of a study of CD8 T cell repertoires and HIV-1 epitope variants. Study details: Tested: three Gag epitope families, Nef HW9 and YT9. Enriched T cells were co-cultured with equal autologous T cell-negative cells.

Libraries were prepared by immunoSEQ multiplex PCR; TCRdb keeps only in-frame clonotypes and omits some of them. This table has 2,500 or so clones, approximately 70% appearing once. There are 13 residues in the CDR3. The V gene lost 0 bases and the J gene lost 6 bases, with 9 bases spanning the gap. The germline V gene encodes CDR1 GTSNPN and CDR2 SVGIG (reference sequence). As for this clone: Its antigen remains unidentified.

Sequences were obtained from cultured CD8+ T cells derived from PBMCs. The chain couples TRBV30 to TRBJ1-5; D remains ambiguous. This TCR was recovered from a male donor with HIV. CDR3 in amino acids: CAWSVRGLQPQHF. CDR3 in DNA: TGTGCCTGGAGTGTACGTGGTCTTCAGCCCCAGCATTTT.